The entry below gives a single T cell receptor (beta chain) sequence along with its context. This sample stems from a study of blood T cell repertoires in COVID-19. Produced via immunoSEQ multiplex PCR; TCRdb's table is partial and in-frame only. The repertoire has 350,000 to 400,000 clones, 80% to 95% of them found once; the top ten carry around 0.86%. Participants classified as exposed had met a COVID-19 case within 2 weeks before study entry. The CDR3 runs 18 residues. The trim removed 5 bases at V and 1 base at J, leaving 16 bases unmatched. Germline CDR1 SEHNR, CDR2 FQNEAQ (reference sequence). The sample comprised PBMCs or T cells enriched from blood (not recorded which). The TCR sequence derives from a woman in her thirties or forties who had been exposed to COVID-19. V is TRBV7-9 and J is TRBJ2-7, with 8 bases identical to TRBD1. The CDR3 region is CASSPPWSGQGQSYEQYF. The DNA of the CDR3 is TGTGCCAGCAGCCCACCCTGGAGTGGACAGGGCCAATCCTACGAGCAGTACTTC.